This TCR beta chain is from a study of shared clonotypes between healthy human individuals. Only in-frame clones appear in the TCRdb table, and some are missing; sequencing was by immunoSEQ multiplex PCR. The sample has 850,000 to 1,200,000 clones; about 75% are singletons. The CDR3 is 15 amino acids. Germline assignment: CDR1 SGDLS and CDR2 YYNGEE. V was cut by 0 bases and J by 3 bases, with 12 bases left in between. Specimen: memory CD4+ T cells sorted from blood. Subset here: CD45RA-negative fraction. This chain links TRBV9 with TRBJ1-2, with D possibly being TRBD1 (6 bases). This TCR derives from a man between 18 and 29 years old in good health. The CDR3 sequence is CASSVGTVPYYGYTF. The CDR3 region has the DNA TGTGCCAGCAGCGTAGGGACAGTCCCTTACTATGGCTACACCTTC.